A selection of T cell receptor beta chains follows, all from one sample in a study of cytomegalovirus exposure and HLA in healthy donors. The assay was immunoSEQ multiplex PCR, and TCRdb's table has in-frame clones only and misses some. Altogether more than 50,000 clones are present, about 93% being singletons, with the ten largest covering approximately 2.5%. The specimen was PBMCs. Receptor source: a man between 18 and 29 years old in good health and CMV-seronegative. The conserved cysteine and the conserved F or W are not part of the CDR3 here.

V gene | CDR3 protein
TRBV30 | AWTHMMLATDTQY
TRBV5-4 | ASSSLHDRAVSYGYT
TRBV13 | ASSFQNYGYT
TRBV6-1 | ASSVEAAQGINTQY
TRBV28 | ASSPQPGLAGQETQY
TRBV23-1 | ASSQSLRTGRFGYT
TRBV4-2 | ASSQDQGRNEKLF
TRBV25-1 | ASSAKTGAGWYTGELF
TRBV18 | ASSPAGYEQY
TRBV29-1 | SVGTSSYEQY
TRBV5-1 | ASRQGNEQY
TRBV5-1 | ASSLSAQREETQY
TRBV6-5 | ASSYSMVQGAQPQH
TRBV7-9 | ASSLFMTSGYNEQF
TRBV19 | ASSMTGGGTEAF
TRBV30 | AWSVQVGYGYT
TRBV7-8 | ASSLRTGTGWNTGELF
TRBV27 | ASSQLSGANVLT
TRBV5-1 | ASSSGTAKETQY
TRBV9 | ASSIGTGRSSGANVLT
TRBV30 | AWSVQEGDEQY
TRBV10-3 | AISESDWAEAF
TRBV27 | ASKETGLNEQPQH
TRBV19 | ASSISGRSSSYNEQF
TRBV18 | ASFQSGANVLT
TRBV10-1 | ASSESAGGIDTQY
TRBV6-1 | ASSEGGVGEQY
TRBV6-6 | ASSYGQSGGYT
TRBV19 | ASSSGRGVTGELF
TRBV29-1 | SVFLDRAETQY
TRBV7-2 | ASSLDHRVSEKLF
TRBV6-6 | ASRDQGANEQF
TRBV6-5 | ATKPGTSYEQY
TRBV29-1 | RWAVNSYGYT
TRBV6-6 | ASSYRAGPGGQPQH
TRBV7-9 | ASSPRANEQF
TRBV28 | ASSYREYGYT
TRBV18 | ASSLGGGWDQPQH
TRBV19 | ASSSTGAGYT
TRBV30 | AWSVPTDEQY
TRBV6-5 | ASRLGEKANEKLF